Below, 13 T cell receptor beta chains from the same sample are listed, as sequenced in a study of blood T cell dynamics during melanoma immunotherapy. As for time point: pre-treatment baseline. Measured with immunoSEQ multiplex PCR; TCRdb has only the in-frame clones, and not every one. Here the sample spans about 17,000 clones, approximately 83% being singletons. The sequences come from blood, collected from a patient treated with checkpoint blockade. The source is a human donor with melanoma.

As DNA, the CDR3 is TGTGCCAGCAGGGGACTAGCGGGAGACCGGGGACGGTTCTTC. This sequence encodes CASRGLAGDRGRFF. The chain carries TRBV27 and TRBJ2-1; 14 positions match TRBD2. CDR1 and CDR2 (germline): MNHEY, SMNVEV (reference sequence). This CDR3 is built from 14 residues. After removal of 6 bases from V and 15 bases from J, the junction contained 10 bases not matched to a gene.

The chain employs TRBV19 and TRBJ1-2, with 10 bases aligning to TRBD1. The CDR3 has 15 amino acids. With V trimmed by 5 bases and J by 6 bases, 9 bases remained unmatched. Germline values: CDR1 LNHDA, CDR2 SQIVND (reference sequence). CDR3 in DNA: TGTGCCAGTAGTTTTGCGACAGGGGGCGCGGATGGCTACACCTTC. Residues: CASSFATGGADGYTF.

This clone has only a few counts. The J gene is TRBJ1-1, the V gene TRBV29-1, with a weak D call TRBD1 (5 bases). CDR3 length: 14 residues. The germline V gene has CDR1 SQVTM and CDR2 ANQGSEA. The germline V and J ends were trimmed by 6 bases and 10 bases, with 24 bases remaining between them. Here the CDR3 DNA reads TGCAGCGTCCCAAATCGGTCCCAGGGCCCTGGAGCTTTCTTT. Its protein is CSVPNRSQGPGAFF.

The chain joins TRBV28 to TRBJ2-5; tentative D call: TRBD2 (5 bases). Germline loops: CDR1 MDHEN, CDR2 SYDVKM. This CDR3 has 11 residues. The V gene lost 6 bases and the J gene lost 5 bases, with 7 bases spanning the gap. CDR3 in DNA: TGTGCCAGCAGACGGAGGGAGACCCAGTACTTC. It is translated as CASRRRETQYF. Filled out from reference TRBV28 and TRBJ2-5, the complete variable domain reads DVKVTQSSRYLVKRTGEKVFLECVQDMDHENMFWYRQDPGLGLRLIYFSYDVKMKEKGDIPEGYSVSREKKERFSLILESASTNQTSMYLCASRRRETQYFGPGTRLLVL.

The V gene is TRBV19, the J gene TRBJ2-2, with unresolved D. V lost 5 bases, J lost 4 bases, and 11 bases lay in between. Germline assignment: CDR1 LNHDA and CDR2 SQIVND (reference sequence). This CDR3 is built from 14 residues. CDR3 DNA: TGTGCCAGTAGTCTTTCCGACCGCACCGGGGAGCTGTTTTTT. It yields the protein CASSLSDRTGELFF.

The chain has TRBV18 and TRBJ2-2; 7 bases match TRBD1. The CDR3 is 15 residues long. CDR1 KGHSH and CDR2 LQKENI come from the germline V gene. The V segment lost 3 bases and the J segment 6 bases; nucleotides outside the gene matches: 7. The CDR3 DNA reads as TGTGCCAGCTCACCTTTGACAGGGTCGGCCGGGGAGCTGTTTTTT. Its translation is CASSPLTGSAGELFF.

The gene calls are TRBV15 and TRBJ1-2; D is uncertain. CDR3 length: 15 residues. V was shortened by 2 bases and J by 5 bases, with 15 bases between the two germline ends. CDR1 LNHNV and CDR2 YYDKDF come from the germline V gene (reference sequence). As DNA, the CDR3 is TGTGCCACCAGCAGACGGGCAGCCAACCCTTATGGCTACACCTTC. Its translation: CATSRRAANPYGYTF.

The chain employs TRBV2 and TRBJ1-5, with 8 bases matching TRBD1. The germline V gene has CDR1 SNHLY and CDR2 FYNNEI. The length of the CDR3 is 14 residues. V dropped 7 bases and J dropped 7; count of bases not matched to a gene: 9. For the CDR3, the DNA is TGTGCCAGCAACTTGAAAGCAGGGGGCCAGCCCCAGCATTTT. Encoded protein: CASNLKAGGQPQHF.

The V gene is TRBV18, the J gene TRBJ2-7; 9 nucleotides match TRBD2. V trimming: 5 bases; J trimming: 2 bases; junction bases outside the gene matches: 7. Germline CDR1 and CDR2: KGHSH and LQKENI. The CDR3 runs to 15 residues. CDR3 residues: CASSSGGGVPYEQYF. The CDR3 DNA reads TGTGCCAGCTCATCGGGCGGGGGGGTCCCCTACGAGCAGTACTTC.

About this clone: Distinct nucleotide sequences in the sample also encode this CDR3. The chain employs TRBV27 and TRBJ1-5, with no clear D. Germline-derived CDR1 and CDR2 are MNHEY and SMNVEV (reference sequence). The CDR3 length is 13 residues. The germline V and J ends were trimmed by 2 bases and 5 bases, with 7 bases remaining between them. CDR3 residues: CASSLVPYQPQHF. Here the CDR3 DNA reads TGTGCCAGCAGTTTAGTCCCTTATCAGCCCCAGCATTTT.

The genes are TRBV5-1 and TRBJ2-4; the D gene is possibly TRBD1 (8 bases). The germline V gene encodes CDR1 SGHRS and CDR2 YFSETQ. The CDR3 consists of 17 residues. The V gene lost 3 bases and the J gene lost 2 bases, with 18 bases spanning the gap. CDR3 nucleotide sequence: TGCGCCAGCAGCTCTTCCGGACAGGGAGGGCCCAAAAACATTCAGTACTTC. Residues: CASSSSGQGGPKNIQYF.

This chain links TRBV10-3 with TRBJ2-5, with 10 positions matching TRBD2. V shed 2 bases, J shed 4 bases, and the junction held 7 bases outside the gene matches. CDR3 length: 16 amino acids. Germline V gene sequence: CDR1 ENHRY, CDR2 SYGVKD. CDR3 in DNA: TGTGCCATCAGTGAGGGAGCGGGAGGGCCCGCAGAGACCCAGTACTTC. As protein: CAISEGAGGPAETQYF.

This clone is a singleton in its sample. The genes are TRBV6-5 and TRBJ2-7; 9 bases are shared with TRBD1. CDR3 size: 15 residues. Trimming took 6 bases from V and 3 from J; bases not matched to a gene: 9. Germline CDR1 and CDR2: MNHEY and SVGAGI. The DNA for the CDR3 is TGTGCCAGCAGCAAGACCGGGACAGGGATCTACGAGCAGTACTTC. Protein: CASSKTGTGIYEQYF.